The entry below gives a single TCR beta chain sequence along with its context. Original data processing: Using reference gene primer amplification, nucleated cell counts were estimated. The table came from immunoSEQ multiplex PCR; TCRdb's copy has only in-frame clones and leaves some out. The DNA was the basis for D and trimming; V, J and clone size are from that table. The data contain roughly 100,000 clones, nearly 90% of them seen just once; the ten biggest clones take up 3.1%. This sample was included in a study of blood T cell repertoires in COVID-19. For the study at large: From the United States, Italy and Spain came samples of acute and convalescent COVID-19. From T cells, B-cell-depleted T cells, or PBMCs came the material, which was cDNA or gDNA.

CDR1 and CDR2 from the germline V gene are SGHDT and YYEEEE. This CDR3 is 13 amino acids long. V dropped 0 bases and J dropped 9; count of bases not matched to a gene: 1. The gene calls are TRBV5-6 and TRBJ2-1; 9 positions agree with TRBD1. Sequencing used peripheral blood. This sequence was found in a man aged 50-60 years in a cohort sampled during active COVID-19. The CDR3 region is CASSLVTGGEQFF. The CDR3 coding sequence is TGTGCCAGCAGCTTGGTGACAGGGGGTGAGCAGTTCTTC. Full variable domain (remainder filled in from reference TRBV5-6 and TRBJ2-1): DAGVTQSPTHLIKTRGQQVTLRCSPKSGHDTVSWYQQALGQGPQFIFQYYEEEERQRGNFPDRFSGHQFPNYSSELNVNALLLGDSALYLCASSLVTGGEQFFGPGTRLTVL.